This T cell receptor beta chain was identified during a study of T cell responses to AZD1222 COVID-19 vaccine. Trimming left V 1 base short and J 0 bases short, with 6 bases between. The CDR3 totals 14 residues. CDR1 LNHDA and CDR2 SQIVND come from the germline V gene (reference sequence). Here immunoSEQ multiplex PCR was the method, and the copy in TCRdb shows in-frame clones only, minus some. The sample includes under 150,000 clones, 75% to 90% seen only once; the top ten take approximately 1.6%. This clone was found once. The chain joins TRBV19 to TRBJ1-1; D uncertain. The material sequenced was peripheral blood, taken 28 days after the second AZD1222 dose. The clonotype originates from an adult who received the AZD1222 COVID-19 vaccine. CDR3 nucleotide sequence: TGTGCCAGTAGTATAGCTGGCTTGAACACTGAAGCTTTCTTT. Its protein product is CASSIAGLNTEAFF. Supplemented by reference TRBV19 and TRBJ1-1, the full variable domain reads DGGITQSPKYLFRKEGQNVTLSCEQNLNHDAMYWYRQDPGQGLRLIYYSQIVNDFQKGDIAEGYSVSREKKESFPLTVTSAQKNPTAFYLCASSIAGLNTEAFFGQGTRLTVV.